This is a list of T cell receptor beta chains from one sample in a study of CD8 T cells in ankylosing spondylitis. In TCRdb, the 5' RACE reads were re-called with MiXCR into one record per CDR3 protein. The sample lists some 700,000 distinct CDR3 sequences, around 17% occurring once. Sample: blood, either unsorted or a sorted T cell fraction (not recorded which). The origin of the receptors is a male donor with ankylosing spondylitis. CDR3s include the opening cysteine and the closing phenylalanine or tryptophan. D genes are given only for firm matches. Clone size is stated in some rows and not others, as once, few, many or a class when expanded.

size	V	J	D	DNA	CDR3
many	TRBV29-1	TRBJ2-7	.	TGCAGCGTTGTAAGCTCCTACGAGCAGTACTTC	CSVVSSYEQYF
.	TRBV7-9	TRBJ2-3	TRBD2	TGTGCCAGCAGCGGAGGACTAGCGGGAGGGCCAGGGGATACGCAGTATTTT	CASSGGLAGGPGDTQYF
few	TRBV10-2	TRBJ2-1	TRBD2	TGCGCCAGCAGTGGGACTAGCGGGACCGGGCAGTTCTTC	CASSGTSGTGQFF
.	TRBV11-2	TRBJ2-1	.	TGTGCCAGCAGACGTGGACAGATGAATGAGCAGTTCTTC	CASRRGQMNEQFF
.	TRBV4-3	TRBJ2-7	.	TGCGCCAGCAGCCAAGCCATCGGAACCTACGAGCAGTACTTC	CASSQAIGTYEQYF
.	TRBV2	TRBJ1-2	.	TGTGCCAGCAGTAAGGCGTACGGGTCCTCCTATGGCTACACCTTC	CASSKAYGSSYGYTF
many	TRBV28	TRBJ2-1	TRBD1	TGTGCCAGCAGCTCCCGGGACAGGGGATACAATGAGCAGTTCTTC	CASSSRDRGYNEQFF
many	TRBV20-1	TRBJ2-1	.	TGCAGTGCACGGGGCGTCGGGGTCAGTGAGCAGTTCTTC	CSARGVGVSEQFF
.	TRBV3-1	TRBJ2-7	.	TGTGCCAGCAGCCTAACACAGGCGACTGAGCAGTACTTC	CASSLTQATEQYF
few	TRBV20-1	TRBJ1-1	.	TGCAGTGCTAGGGTAGGAGTCAGGAACACTGAAGCTTTCTTT	CSARVGVRNTEAFF
.	TRBV29-1	TRBJ1-3	.	TGCAGCGCCCAGCGGGGATCTGGAAACACCATATATTTT	CSAQRGSGNTIYF
.	TRBV7-2	TRBJ2-3	TRBD2	TGTGCCAGCAGCTCCAGCGGGAGGGTTGTGGGAGATACGCAGTATTTT	CASSSSGRVVGDTQYF
.	TRBV2	TRBJ2-7	.	TGTGCCAGCAGACCCGTAGGGAACCCTGGGTACGAGCAGTACTTC	CASRPVGNPGYEQYF
few	TRBV6-5	TRBJ1-4	.	TGTGCCAGCAGTTACTCCAAAATCGACACCTTATGGGGGGAAAAACTGTTTTTT	CASSYSKIDTLWGEKLFF
few	TRBV5-1	TRBJ2-1	TRBD1	TGCGCCAGCAGCTCTAGACAGGGTGGCACCTACAATGAGCAGTTCTTC	CASSSRQGGTYNEQFF
many	TRBV7-3	TRBJ2-1	TRBD2	TGCGCCAGCAGCTTGGGGGGGGAGCAGTTCTTC	CASSLGGEQFF
many	TRBV20-1	TRBJ2-1	TRBD2	TGCAGTGCTAGTAGCGGGAGCCGGGTCAATGAGCAGTTCTTC	CSASSGSRVNEQFF
few	TRBV5-1	TRBJ2-7	.	TGCGCCAGCAGCTCCCGGGGGAACTCCTACGAGCAGTACTTC	CASSSRGNSYEQYF
few	TRBV12-3/TRBV12-4	TRBJ1-4	.	TGTGCCAGCAGTCTTCGGGGCTTAAATGAAAAACTGTTTTTT	CASSLRGLNEKLFF
once	TRBV6-1	TRBJ1-2	.	TGTGCCAGCAGAAACACGGGTTGGGATGGCTACACCTTC	CASRNTGWDGYTF
.	TRBV7-2	TRBJ2-5	.	TGTGCCAGCAGCCGCTCCCCTAGCATTAGTGGAGAGACCCAGTACTTC	CASSRSPSISGETQYF
.	TRBV14	TRBJ2-7	TRBD2	TGTGCCAGCAGCACCCTGGGCGGGGGGCCCCACGAGCAGTACTTC	CASSTLGGGPHEQYF
many	TRBV20-1	TRBJ2-2	TRBD2	TGCAGTGCTGCGGGGACTAGTAGGACCGGGGAGCTGTTTTTT	CSAAGTSRTGELFF
few	TRBV20-1	TRBJ2-1	.	TGCAGTGCTAGTGGGGGAGCCCTAAACAATGAGCAGTTCTTC	CSASGGALNNEQFF
few	TRBV20-1	TRBJ2-1	TRBD2	TGCAGTGCCCCATTACTAGCGGGAGTATGGAATGAGCAGTTCTTC	CSAPLLAGVWNEQFF
few	TRBV4-1	TRBJ1-5	TRBD1	TGCGCCAGCAGCCAAGATCCGGGACAGGGGGCGTGGAGCAATCAGCCCCAGCATTTT	CASSQDPGQGAWSNQPQHF
.	TRBV5-1	TRBJ2-1	.	TGCGCCAGCAGCTTGGAATACCAACTCGGGGATGAGCAGTTCTTC	CASSLEYQLGDEQFF
many	TRBV20-1	TRBJ2-1	.	TGCAGTGCGGTGGCGGCCTACAATGAGCAGTTCTTC	CSAVAAYNEQFF
.	TRBV27	TRBJ2-3	.	TGTGCCAGCAGTTTAAGTGCCCCGACAGATACGCAGTATTTT	CASSLSAPTDTQYF
few	TRBV5-1	TRBJ2-1	.	TGCGCCAGCAGCTTAACTACCTCCTACAATGAGCAGTTCTTC	CASSLTTSYNEQFF
few	TRBV3-1	TRBJ1-5	.	TGTGCCAGCAGCCCGTCAGGGATACTTAATCAGCCCCAGCATTTT	CASSPSGILNQPQHF
.	TRBV12-3/TRBV12-4	TRBJ2-7	.	TGTGCCAGCAGTACCTCGACGGGGGCGATATTCGAGCAGTACTTC	CASSTSTGAIFEQYF
.	TRBV7-9	TRBJ1-3	.	TGTGCCAGCAGCCAAGGGAGTCGGGGAAACACCATATATTTT	CASSQGSRGNTIYF
.	TRBV7-2	TRBJ1-1	.	TGTGCCAGCAGCCCCGGGCCCACCCTGGAAGCTTTCTTT	CASSPGPTLEAFF